This T cell receptor beta chain was sequenced during a study of blood T cell repertoires in COVID-19. Study at large: Acute and convalescent COVID-19 samples came from the United States, Italy and Spain. PBMCs, B-cell-depleted T cells, or T cells provided the cDNA or gDNA that made up the material.

The CDR3 has 14 residues. The V gene's germline CDR1 is MGHRA and CDR2 YSYEKL. Trimming pared 3 bases from V and 7 bases from J, leaving 13 bases between. Authors' methods: For nucleated cells, counts were estimated from reference gene primer amplification. Profiling relied on immunoSEQ multiplex PCR, and the TCRdb table lists in-frame clones only, not all of them. The DNA was the basis for D and trimming; V, J and clone size are from that table. The table records 150,000 to 200,000 clones, roughly nine tenths of them present only once. The receptor was derived from a man between 65 and 85 years old with active or convalescent COVID-19. The source material was peripheral blood. This chain connects TRBV4-1 to TRBJ1-5; D is unclear. CDR3 DNA sequence: TGCGCCAGCAGCCATGGGAGGGCACGACAGCCCCAGCATTTT. The encoded protein is CASSHGRARQPQHF.